The text below deals with one T cell receptor (beta chain). Its matching antigen is unknown. This sample is drawn from a study of identical twins. Each CDR3 protein gets one entry after TCRdb re-called the 5' RACE reads with MiXCR. The repertoire holds about 700,000 distinct CDR3 sequences, with around 6% as singletons. Findings and caveats of the study: Invariant cells of the MAIT and iNKT types might have partly distorted the zero-insertion analyses.

This CDR3 spans 14 amino acids. CDR1 and CDR2 (germline): LGHNA, YNFKEQ. V gave up 0 bases and J gave up 7 bases, with 12 bases separating them. The rearrangement uses TRBV4-2 and TRBJ1-2; D is ambiguous. The clonotype originates from a man aged 18 to 30 in good health. The sequencing sample was made of naive T cells sorted from blood. Here the CDR3 DNA reads TGTGCCAGCAGCCAAGAAGTGACCGCGCTTGGCTACACCTTC. Encoded protein: CASSQEVTALGYTF.